One and the same sample provided the 8 T cell receptor beta chains below, sequenced in a study of breast tumors, draining lymph nodes, adjacent tissues. TCRdb reprocessed the multiplex PCR reads via MiXCR and lists one record per CDR3 protein. In the table there are 47,000 or so distinct CDR3 sequences, under 25% of which are singletons. Sequencing input: breast tumor tissue. The receptor source for this set is a female donor with breast cancer. Some clones in this sample may be carry-over from other donors' samples.

This clonotype was recorded many times. The rearrangement uses TRBV18 and TRBJ2-7; TRBD1 matches at 7 bases. Germline V gene data show CDR1 as KGHSH and CDR2 as LQKENI. There are 14 residues in the CDR3. With V trimmed by 2 bases and J by 1 base, 2 bases remained unmatched. CDR3 sequence (DNA): TGTGCCAGCTCACCAATACAGGGGTCCTACGAGCAGTACTTC. Translation: CASSPIQGSYEQYF.

This clonotype was counted once. The chain has TRBV11-2 and TRBJ1-1; TRBD1 agrees at 9 bases. V shed 5 bases, J shed 7 bases, and the junction held 14 bases outside the gene matches. Germline-derived CDR1 and CDR2 are SGHAT and FQNNGV. The CDR3 is made up of 16 amino acids. The CDR3 DNA sequence: TGTGCCAGCAGCCTCCTTCCGGGACAGGGTAGAGATGAAGCTTTCTTT. Its protein product is CASSLLPGQGRDEAFF.

This clonotype was detected ten times or more. The genes are TRBV2 and TRBJ2-5, with 13 bases that match TRBD2. V shed 6 bases and J 2 bases; nucleotides not matched to a gene: 9. Germline CDR1 is SNHLY and CDR2 is FYNNEI. The CDR3 length is 17 residues. The chain's CDR3 is CASRAPLLAGGQETQYF. The DNA for the CDR3 is TGTGCCAGCAGGGCCCCCTTACTAGCGGGGGGGCAAGAGACCCAGTACTTC.

The sample holds many counts of this clonotype. The chain employs TRBV28 and TRBJ1-2; D unclear. The germline V gene has CDR1 MDHEN and CDR2 SYDVKM. CDR3 length equals 15 residues. Trimming pared 6 bases from V and 0 bases from J, leaving 14 bases between. This CDR3 reads CASSTPDGTNYGYTF. The CDR3 nucleotides are TGTGCCAGCAGCACGCCGGACGGAACTAACTATGGCTACACCTTC.

This chain links TRBV7-2 with TRBJ2-1, with TRBD2 matching 9 bases. Germline V CDR1 and CDR2: SGHTA, FQGNSA. J gave up 4 bases and V 2 bases, and 6 bases lay outside the gene matches. This CDR3 has 16 residues. CDR3 coding DNA: TGTGCCAGCAGCTTACCGGGACTAGCACTATACAATGAGCAGTTCTTC. Protein: CASSLPGLALYNEQFF. The full variable domain, completed using reference TRBV7-2 and TRBJ2-1, is GAGVSQSPSNKVTEKGKDVELRCDPISGHTALYWYRQSLGQGLEFLIYFQGNSAPDKSGLPSDRFSAERTGGSVSTLTIQRTQQEDSAVYLCASSLPGLALYNEQFFGPGTRLTVL.

This clonotype was seen many times. For the CDR3, the DNA is TGCAGTGCCGGACAGGGACCTAACTATGGCTACACCTTC. Protein product: CSAGQGPNYGYTF. V gene TRBV20-1 combines with J gene TRBJ1-2; 8 bases are a match to TRBD1. V trimming: 6 bases; J trimming: 0 bases; junction bases outside the gene matches: 3. The CDR3 totals 13 residues. Looked up from germline, CDR1 is DFQATT and CDR2 is SNEGSKA (reference sequence).

Of note for this clonotype: Here the CDR3 omits its conserved ending phenylalanine or tryptophan, so a read error is the likely source. The chain is built from TRBV7-8 and TRBJ1-2, with 7 bases matching TRBD1. The CDR3 is made up of 14 amino acids. Trimming removed 8 bases from V and 2 bases from J; junction bases left unmatched: 8. The germline V gene has CDR1 SGHVS and CDR2 FQNEAQ. For the CDR3, the DNA is TGTGCCAGCGACTCCAGGGGGGTAAACTATGGCTACACCCTC. It encodes CASDSRGVNYGYTL.

In its sample, this clonotype was seen many times. This chain joins TRBV20-1 and TRBJ2-3, with TRBD1 identical over 7 bases. CDR1 and CDR2 from the germline V gene are DFQATT and SNEGSKA (reference sequence). Losses at the gene ends were 3 bases for V and 6 bases for J; bases not matched to a gene: 18. This CDR3 contains 17 residues. DNA for the CDR3: TGCAGTGCTAGGGCCGACGGACAGGTTCGGGGATCGGATACGCAGTATTTT. It codes for CSARADGQVRGSDTQYF.